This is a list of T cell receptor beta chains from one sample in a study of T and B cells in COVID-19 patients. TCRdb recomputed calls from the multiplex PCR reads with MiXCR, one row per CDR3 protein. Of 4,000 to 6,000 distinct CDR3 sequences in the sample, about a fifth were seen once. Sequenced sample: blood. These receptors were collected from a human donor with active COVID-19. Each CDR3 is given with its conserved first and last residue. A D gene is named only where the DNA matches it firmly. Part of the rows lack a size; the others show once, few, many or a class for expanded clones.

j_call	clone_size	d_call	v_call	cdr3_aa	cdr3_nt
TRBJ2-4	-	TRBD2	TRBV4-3	CASSRSGLAGGTDIQYF	TGCGCCAGCAGCCGCTCCGGACTAGCGGGAGGGACGGACATTCAGTACTTC
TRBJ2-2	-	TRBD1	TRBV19	CASTQGANTGELFF	TGTGCCAGTACCCAGGGGGCGAACACCGGGGAGCTGTTTTTT
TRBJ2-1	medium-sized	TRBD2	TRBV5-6	CASSLASLAGDEQFF	TGTGCCAGCAGCTTGGCCTCACTAGCGGGTGATGAGCAGTTCTTC
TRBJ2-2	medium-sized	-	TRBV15	CATSTLPGVAGELFF	TGTGCCACCAGCACCCTCCCAGGGGTAGCCGGGGAGCTGTTTTTT
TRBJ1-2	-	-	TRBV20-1	CSAGNEGKGEGYTF	TGCAGTGCCGGGAATGAGGGGAAAGGAGAGGGCTACACCTTC
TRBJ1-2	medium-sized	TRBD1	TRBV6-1	CASSAFRTGGVGGYTF	TGTGCCAGCAGTGCATTTCGGACAGGGGGCGTAGGTGGCTACACCTTC
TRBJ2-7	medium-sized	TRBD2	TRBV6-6	CASSRSGSLYEQYF	TGTGCCAGCAGTCGCAGCGGGAGCTTGTACGAGCAGTACTTC
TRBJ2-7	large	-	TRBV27	CASSTTTPKEYF	TGTGCCAGCAGTACCACAACCCCGAAGGAGTACTTC
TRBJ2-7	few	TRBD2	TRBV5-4	CASSSRRERGTYEQYF	TGTGCCAGCAGTAGTCGACGGGAGCGGGGGACCTACGAGCAGTACTTC
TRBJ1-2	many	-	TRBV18	CASSPKEGRVDGYTF	TGTGCCAGCTCACCAAAGGAGGGGCGCGTAGATGGCTACACCTTC
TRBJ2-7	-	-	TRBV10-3	CAISDAGLPYEQYF	TGTGCCATCAGTGACGCGGGCCTTCCCTACGAGCAGTACTTC